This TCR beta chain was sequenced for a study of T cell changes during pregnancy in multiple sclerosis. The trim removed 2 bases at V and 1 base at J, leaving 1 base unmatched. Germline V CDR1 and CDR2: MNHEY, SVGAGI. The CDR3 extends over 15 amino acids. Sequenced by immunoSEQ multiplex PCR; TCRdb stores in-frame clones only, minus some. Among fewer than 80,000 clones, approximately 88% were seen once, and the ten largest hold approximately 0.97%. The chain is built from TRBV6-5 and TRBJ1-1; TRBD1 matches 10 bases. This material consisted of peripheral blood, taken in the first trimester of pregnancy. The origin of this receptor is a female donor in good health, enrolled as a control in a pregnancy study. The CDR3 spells CASSYGDRGNTEAFF. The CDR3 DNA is TGTGCCAGCAGTTACGGGGACAGGGGGAACACTGAAGCTTTCTTT.